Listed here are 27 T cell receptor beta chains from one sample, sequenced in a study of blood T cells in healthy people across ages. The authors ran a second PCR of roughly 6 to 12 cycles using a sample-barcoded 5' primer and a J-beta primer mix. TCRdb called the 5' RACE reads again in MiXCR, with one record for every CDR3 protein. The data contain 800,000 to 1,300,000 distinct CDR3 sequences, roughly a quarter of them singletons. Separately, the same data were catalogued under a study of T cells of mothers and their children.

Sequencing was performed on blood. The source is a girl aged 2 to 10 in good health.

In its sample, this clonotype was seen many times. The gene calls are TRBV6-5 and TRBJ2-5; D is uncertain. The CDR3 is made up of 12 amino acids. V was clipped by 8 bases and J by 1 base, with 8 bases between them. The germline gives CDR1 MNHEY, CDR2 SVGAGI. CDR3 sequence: CASSSTQETQYF. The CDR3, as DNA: TGTGCCAGCTCATCGACCCAAGAGACCCAGTACTTC.

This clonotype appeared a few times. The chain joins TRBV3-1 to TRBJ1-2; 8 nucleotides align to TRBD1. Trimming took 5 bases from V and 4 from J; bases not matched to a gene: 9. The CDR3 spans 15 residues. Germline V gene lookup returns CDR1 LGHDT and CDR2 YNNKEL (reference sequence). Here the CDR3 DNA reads TGTGCCAGCAGCAGCCCCGGACAGGGAAGCTATGGCTACACCTTC. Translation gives CASSSPGQGSYGYTF.

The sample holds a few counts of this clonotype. The CDR3 bases are TGCAGTGCTAAGTCGATAGCGGGGGACTACAATGAGCAGTTCTTC. This sequence encodes CSAKSIAGDYNEQFF. The V and J genes are TRBV20-1 and TRBJ2-1, with 9 nucleotides matching TRBD2. Germline CDR1 and CDR2: DFQATT and SNEGSKA (reference sequence). With V trimmed by 4 bases and J by 3 bases, 7 bases remained unmatched. The CDR3 spans 15 residues.

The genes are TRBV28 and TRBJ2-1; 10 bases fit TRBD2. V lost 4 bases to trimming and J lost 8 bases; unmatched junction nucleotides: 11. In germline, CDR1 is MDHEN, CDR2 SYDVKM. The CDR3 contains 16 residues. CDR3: CASSSMGTSVLYEQFF. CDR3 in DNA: TGTGCCAGCAGTTCAATGGGGACTAGCGTGTTGTATGAGCAGTTCTTC. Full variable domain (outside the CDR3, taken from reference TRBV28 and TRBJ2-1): DVKVTQSSRYLVKRTGEKVFLECVQDMDHENMFWYRQDPGLGLRLIYFSYDVKMKEKGDIPEGYSVSREKKERFSLILESASTNQTSMYLCASSSMGTSVLYEQFFGPGTRLTVL.

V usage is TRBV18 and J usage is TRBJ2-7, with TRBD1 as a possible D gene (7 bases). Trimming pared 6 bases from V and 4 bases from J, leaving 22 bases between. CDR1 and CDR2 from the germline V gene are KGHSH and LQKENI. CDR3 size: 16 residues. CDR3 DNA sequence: TGTGCCAGCTCTACCGCAGGGGGGCAGAAAAGTTACGAGCAGTACTTC. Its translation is CASSTAGGQKSYEQYF.

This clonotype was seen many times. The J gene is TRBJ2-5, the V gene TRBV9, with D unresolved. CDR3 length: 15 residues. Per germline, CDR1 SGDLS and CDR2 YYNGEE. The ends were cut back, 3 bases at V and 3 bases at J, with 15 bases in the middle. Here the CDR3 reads CASSAPQLAEETQYF. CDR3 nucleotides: TGTGCCAGCAGCGCCCCCCAACTTGCGGAAGAGACCCAGTACTTC. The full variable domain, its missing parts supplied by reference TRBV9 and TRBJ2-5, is DSGVTQTPKHLITATGQRVTLRCSPRSGDLSVYWYQQSLDQGLQFLIQYYNGEERAKGNILERFSAQQFPDLHSELNLSSLELGDSALYFCASSAPQLAEETQYFGPGTRLLVL.

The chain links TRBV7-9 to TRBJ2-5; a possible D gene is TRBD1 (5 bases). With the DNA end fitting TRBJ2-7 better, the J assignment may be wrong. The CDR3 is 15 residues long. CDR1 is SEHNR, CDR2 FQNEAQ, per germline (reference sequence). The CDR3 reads CASSLGGSISYEQYF. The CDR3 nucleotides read TGTGCCAGCAGCTTAGGGGGCTCGATTTCCTACGAGCAGTACTTC.

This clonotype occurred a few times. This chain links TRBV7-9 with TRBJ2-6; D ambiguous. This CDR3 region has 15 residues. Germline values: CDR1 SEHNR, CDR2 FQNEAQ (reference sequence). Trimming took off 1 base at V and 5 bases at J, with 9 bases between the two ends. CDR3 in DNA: TGTGCCAGCAGCTTAGAGACTCTTAGGGCCAACGTCCTGACTTTC. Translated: CASSLETLRANVLTF.

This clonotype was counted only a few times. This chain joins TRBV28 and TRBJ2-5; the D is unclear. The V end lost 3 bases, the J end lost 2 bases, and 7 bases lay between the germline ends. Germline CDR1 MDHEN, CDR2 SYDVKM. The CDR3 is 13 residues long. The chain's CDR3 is CASSFYSQETQYF. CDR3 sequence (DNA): TGTGCCAGCAGTTTTTACAGTCAAGAGACCCAGTACTTC.

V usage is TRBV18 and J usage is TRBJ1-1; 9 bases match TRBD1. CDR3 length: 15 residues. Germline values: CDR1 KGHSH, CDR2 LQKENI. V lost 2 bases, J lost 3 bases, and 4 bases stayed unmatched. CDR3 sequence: CASSPSGTGYTEAFF. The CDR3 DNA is TGTGCCAGCTCACCATCCGGGACAGGGTACACTGAAGCTTTCTTT. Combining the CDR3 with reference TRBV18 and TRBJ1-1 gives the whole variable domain NAGVMQNPRHLVRRRGQEARLRCSPMKGHSHVYWYRQLPEEGLKFMVYLQKENIIDESGMPKERFSAEFPKEGPSILRIQQVVRGDSAAYFCASSPSGTGYTEAFFGQGTRLTVV.

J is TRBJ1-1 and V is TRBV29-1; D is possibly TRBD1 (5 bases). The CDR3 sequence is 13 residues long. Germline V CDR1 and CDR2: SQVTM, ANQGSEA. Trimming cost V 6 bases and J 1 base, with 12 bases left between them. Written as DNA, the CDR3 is TGCAGCGTGAAGGGACGGCAGAACACTGAAGCTTTCTTT. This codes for CSVKGRQNTEAFF.

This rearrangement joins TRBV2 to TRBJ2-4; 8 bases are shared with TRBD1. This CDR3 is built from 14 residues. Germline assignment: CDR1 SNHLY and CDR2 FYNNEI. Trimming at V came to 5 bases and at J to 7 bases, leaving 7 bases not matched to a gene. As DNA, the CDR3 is TGTGCCAGCAGTCCTTTGGACAGGGTGAACATTCAGTACTTC. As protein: CASSPLDRVNIQYF.

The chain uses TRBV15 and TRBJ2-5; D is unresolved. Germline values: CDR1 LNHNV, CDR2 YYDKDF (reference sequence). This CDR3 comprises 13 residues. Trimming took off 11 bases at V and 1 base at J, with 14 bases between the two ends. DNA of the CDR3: TGTGCCGCGCAGCAGGTGGGCCAAGAGACCCAGTACTTC. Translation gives CAAQQVGQETQYF.

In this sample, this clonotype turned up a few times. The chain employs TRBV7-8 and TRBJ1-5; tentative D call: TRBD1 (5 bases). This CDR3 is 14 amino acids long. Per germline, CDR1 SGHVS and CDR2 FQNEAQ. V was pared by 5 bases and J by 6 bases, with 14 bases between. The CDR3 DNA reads TGTGCCAGCAGCGGGGGGTGGGTCGGTCAGCCCCAGCATTTT. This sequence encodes CASSGGWVGQPQHF.

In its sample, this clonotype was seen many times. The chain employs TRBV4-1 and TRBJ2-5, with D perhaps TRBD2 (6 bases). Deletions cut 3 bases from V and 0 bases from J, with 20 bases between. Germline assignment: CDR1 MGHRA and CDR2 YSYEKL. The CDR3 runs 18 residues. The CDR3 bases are TGCGCCAGCAGCCACAATCTAATGACCGGGAGTAACCAAGAGACCCAGTACTTC. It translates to CASSHNLMTGSNQETQYF.

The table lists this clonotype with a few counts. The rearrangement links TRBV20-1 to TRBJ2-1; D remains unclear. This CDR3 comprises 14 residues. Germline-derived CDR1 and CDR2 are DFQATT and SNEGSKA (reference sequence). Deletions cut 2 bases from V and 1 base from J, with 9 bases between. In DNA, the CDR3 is TGCAGTGCTAGAACGCAGGTTTCCTACAATGAGCAGTTCTTC. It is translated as CSARTQVSYNEQFF.

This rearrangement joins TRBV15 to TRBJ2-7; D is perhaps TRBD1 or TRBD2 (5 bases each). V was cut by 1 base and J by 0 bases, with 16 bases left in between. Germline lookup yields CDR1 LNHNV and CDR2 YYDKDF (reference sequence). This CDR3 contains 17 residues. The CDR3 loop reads CATSRGSGGKSSYEQYF. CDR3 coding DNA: TGTGCCACCAGCAGAGGGTCTGGGGGAAAGAGCTCCTACGAGCAGTACTTC.

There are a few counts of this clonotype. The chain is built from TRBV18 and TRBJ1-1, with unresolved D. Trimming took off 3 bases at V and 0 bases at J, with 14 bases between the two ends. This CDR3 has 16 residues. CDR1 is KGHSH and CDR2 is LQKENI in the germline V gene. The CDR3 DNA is TGTGCCAGCTCACCCAGCCGGCTCCCTATGAACACTGAAGCTTTCTTT. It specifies CASSPSRLPMNTEAFF.

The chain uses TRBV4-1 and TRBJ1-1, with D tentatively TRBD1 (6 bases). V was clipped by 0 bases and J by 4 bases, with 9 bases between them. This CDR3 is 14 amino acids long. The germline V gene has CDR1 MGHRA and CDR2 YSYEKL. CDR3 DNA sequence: TGCGCCAGCAGCCAAGATCAGGGGTCCACTGAAGCTTTCTTT. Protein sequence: CASSQDQGSTEAFF.

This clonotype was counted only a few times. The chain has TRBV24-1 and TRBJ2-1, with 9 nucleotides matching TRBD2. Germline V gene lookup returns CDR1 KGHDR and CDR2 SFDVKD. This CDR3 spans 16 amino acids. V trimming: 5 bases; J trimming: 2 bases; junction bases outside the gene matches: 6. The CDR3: CATSVLAGAAYNEQFF. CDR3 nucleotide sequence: TGTGCCACCAGTGTCTTAGCGGGGGCAGCCTACAATGAGCAGTTCTTC.

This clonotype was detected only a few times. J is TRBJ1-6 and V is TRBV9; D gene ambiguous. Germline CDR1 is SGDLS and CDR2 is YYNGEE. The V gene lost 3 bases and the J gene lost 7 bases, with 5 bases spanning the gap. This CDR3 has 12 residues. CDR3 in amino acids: CASSAQNSPLHF. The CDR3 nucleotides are TGTGCCAGCAGCGCCCAGAATTCACCCCTCCACTTT.

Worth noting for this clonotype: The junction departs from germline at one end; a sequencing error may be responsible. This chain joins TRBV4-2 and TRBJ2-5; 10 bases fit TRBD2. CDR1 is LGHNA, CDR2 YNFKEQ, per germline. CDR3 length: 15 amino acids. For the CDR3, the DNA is TGTGCCAGCACCCAAGCGGGGGGGGCCCCAGAGACCCAGTACTTC. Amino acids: CASTQAGGAPETQYF.

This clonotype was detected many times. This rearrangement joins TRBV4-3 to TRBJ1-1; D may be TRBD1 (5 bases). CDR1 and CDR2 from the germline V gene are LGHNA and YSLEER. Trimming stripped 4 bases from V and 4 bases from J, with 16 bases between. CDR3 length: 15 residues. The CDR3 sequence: CASSPAVGGFTEAFF. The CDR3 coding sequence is TGCGCCAGCAGCCCAGCGGTTGGGGGGTTCACTGAAGCTTTCTTT.

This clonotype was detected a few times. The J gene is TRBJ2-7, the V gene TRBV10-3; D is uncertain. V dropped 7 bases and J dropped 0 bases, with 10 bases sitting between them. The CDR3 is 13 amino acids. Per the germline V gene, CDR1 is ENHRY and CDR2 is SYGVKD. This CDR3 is CAITAVGSYEQYF. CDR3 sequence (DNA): TGTGCCATCACGGCGGTAGGCTCCTACGAGCAGTACTTC.

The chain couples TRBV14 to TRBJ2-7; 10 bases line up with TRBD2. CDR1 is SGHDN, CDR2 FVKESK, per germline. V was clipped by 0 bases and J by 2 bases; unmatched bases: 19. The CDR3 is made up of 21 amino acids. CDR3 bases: TGTGCCAGCAGCCAAGATCGAGATAGTAGCGGGGGGTCTTGGAACGCCTACGAGCAGTACTTC. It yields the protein CASSQDRDSSGGSWNAYEQYF. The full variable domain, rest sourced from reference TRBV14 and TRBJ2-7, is EAGVTQFPSHSVIEKGQTVTLRCDPISGHDNLYWYRRVMGKEIKFLLHFVKESKQDESGMPNNRFLAERTGGTYSTLKVQPAELEDSGVYFCASSQDRDSSGGSWNAYEQYFGPGTRLTVT.

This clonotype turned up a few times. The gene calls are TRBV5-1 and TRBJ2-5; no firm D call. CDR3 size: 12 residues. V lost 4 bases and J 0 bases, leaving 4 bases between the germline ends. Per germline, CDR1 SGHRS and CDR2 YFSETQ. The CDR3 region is CASSTNQETQYF. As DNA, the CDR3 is TGCGCCAGCAGCACCAACCAAGAGACCCAGTACTTC.

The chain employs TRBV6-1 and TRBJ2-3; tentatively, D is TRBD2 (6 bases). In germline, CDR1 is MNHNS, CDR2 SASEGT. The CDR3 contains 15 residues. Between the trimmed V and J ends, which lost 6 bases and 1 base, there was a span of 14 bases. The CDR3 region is CASRKLGGGTDTQYF. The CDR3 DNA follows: TGTGCCAGCAGGAAGCTGGGCGGGGGCACAGATACGCAGTATTTT.